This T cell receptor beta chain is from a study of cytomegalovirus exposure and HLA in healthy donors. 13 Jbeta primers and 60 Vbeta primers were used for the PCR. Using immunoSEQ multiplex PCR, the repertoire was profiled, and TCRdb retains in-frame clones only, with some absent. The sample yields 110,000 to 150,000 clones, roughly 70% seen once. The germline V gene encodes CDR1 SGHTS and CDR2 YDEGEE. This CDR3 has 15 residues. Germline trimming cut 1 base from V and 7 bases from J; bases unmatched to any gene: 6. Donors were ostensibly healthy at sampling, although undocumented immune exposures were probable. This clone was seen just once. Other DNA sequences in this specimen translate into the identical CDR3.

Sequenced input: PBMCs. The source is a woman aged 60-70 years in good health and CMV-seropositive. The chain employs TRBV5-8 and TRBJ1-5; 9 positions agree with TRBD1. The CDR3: CASSLLGQGEQPQHF. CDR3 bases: TGTGCCAGCAGCTTGTTGGGACAGGGAGAACAGCCCCAGCATTTT.